The 21 T cell receptor beta chains below all came from one sample that was sequenced in a study of blood T cells in healthy people across ages. Next came a second PCR, run for about 6 to 12 cycles, which used a sample-barcoded 5' primer along with a J-beta primer mix. TCRdb itself ran the 5' RACE reads through MiXCR, one entry per CDR3 protein. In the table there are roughly 2 million distinct CDR3 sequences, about 50% of which are singletons. The sequenced sample was blood. These receptors came from a woman in her 40s in good health.

This clonotype appeared a single time. V usage is TRBV5-1 and J usage is TRBJ1-1; the D gene is possibly TRBD1 (6 bases). Per the germline V gene, CDR1 is SGHRS and CDR2 is YFSETQ. The V end was cut by 5 bases, the J end by 1 base, with 15 bases between. This CDR3 has 15 residues. The CDR3 sequence: CASSKQGIENTEAFF. The CDR3, as DNA: TGCGCCAGCAGTAAACAGGGAATAGAGAACACTGAAGCTTTCTTT.

This clonotype was detected a few times. The genes are TRBV5-1 and TRBJ2-1; 9 bases line up with TRBD1. V gave up 4 bases and J gave up 7 bases; unmatched junction bases: 12. Germline values: CDR1 SGHRS, CDR2 YFSETQ. CDR3 length equals 16 residues. The CDR3 bases are TGCGCCAGCAGCCACCGGGACAGGGATTTCTTAAATGAGCAGTTCTTC. The encoded protein is CASSHRDRDFLNEQFF.

The chain uses TRBV27 and TRBJ2-1, with TRBD2 as a possible D gene (6 bases). The J call may be mistaken, given a closer DNA end match to TRBJ2-7. Germline V gives CDR1 MNHEY, CDR2 SMNVEV (reference sequence). CDR3 length: 14 residues. For the CDR3, the DNA is TGTGCCAGCAGTTTATCTTGGACTACCTACGAGCAGTACTTC. It encodes CASSLSWTTYEQYF.

The V call is TRBV6-5, the J call TRBJ1-2; perhaps TRBD1 as D (5 bases). The CDR3 totals 14 residues. The V gene lost 6 bases and the J gene lost 5 bases, with 16 bases spanning the gap. The V gene's germline CDR1 is MNHEY and CDR2 SVGAGI. CDR3 DNA sequence: TGTGCCAGCAGGTCCGGGACCTCGCCGTATGGCTACACCTTC. Protein: CASRSGTSPYGYTF.

The genes are TRBV3-1 and TRBJ2-5; D gene uncertain. The CDR3 length is 13 residues. Germline V gene data show CDR1 as LGHDT and CDR2 as YNNKEL (reference sequence). The germline V and J ends were trimmed by 1 base and 11 bases, with 14 bases remaining between them. CDR3 sequence reads: CASSQGLASRQYF. CDR3 DNA sequence: TGTGCCAGCAGCCAAGGGTTGGCCTCCAGGCAGTACTTC.

The chain uses TRBV20-1 and TRBJ1-2, with a weak D call TRBD1 (5 bases). Trimming left V 1 base short and J 5 bases short, with 11 bases between. The CDR3 consists of 13 residues. Germline V gene lookup returns CDR1 DFQATT and CDR2 SNEGSKA (reference sequence). CDR3 nucleotides: TGCAGTGCTAGAGCTGACAGTTTATATGGCTACACCTTC. As protein: CSARADSLYGYTF.

V is TRBV5-1 and J is TRBJ2-6; D uncertain. This CDR3 contains 16 residues. V was trimmed by 0 bases and J by 1 base, leaving 8 bases between them. CDR1 is SGHRS and CDR2 is YFSETQ in the germline V gene. Here the CDR3 DNA reads TGCGCCAGCAGCTTGGTTATCGCATCTGGGGCCAACGTCCTGACTTTC. Residues: CASSLVIASGANVLTF.

V is TRBV12-3 or TRBV12-4 and J is TRBJ2-1, with 8 positions matching TRBD1. The CDR3 runs 13 residues. V gave up 0 bases and J gave up 12 bases; unmatched junction bases: 4. The CDR3 spells CASSLALGTGQFF. CDR3 bases: TGTGCCAGCAGTTTAGCGCTGGGGACAGGGCAGTTCTTC.

This chain connects TRBV4-3 to TRBJ2-7; TRBD2 aligns across 12 bases. The CDR3 totals 16 residues. V was pared by 0 bases and J by 8 bases, with 8 bases of the junction left unmatched. Germline assignment: CDR1 LGHNA and CDR2 YSLEER. CDR3 residues: CASSQEASGGAYKQYF. CDR3 nucleotides: TGCGCCAGCAGCCAAGAGGCTAGCGGGGGGGCTTACAAGCAGTACTTC.

The rearrangement uses TRBV29-1 and TRBJ2-7, with TRBD2 identical over 8 bases. Losses at the gene ends were 1 base for V and 1 base for J; bases not matched to a gene: 9. Germline CDR1 reads SQVTM; CDR2 reads ANQGSEA. The CDR3 is 16 amino acids. In DNA form, the CDR3 reads TGCAGCGTTGAAGGGGGGTGGAGCGGGGGATCCTACGAGCAGTACTTC. This codes for CSVEGGWSGGSYEQYF.

This clonotype was observed a few times. J is TRBJ2-3 and V is TRBV27; 11 bases align to TRBD2. Trimming at V came to 1 base and at J to 5 bases, leaving 8 bases not matched to a gene. This CDR3 is 17 amino acids long. Germline CDR1 is MNHEY and CDR2 is SMNVEV (reference sequence). The CDR3 sequence is CASSLLGLAGGEDTQYF. The CDR3 DNA follows: TGTGCCAGCAGTTTATTAGGGCTAGCGGGGGGAGAAGATACGCAGTATTTT.

The V call is TRBV6-2 or TRBV6-3, the J call TRBJ1-5; possible D gene TRBD1, 5 bases. The V and J ends lost 5 bases and 7 bases respectively, with 12 bases between them. CDR1 is MNHEY and CDR2 is SVGEGT in the germline V gene. The CDR3 runs to 13 residues. The DNA of the CDR3 is TGTGCCAGCAGTCCCCCAGGGTGGCAGCCCCAGCATTTT. Translated: CASSPPGWQPQHF.

The chain uses TRBV28 and TRBJ1-4; 9 positions match TRBD1. The CDR3 runs 16 residues. Trimming at V came to 3 bases and at J to 8 bases, leaving 10 bases not matched to a gene. Germline V gene lookup returns CDR1 MDHEN and CDR2 SYDVKM. The CDR3 protein is CASSFGGDRVREKLFF. The CDR3 coding sequence is TGTGCCAGCAGTTTTGGGGGGGACAGGGTGCGAGAAAAACTGTTTTTT.

The genes are TRBV7-2 and TRBJ2-2; 7 bases align to TRBD1. Germline V lookup: CDR1 SGHTA, CDR2 FQGNSA. J gave up 14 bases and V 5 bases, and 5 bases lay outside the gene matches. The CDR3 consists of 11 residues. Here the CDR3 DNA reads TGTGCCAGCAGCATTGACAGGGTACTGTTTTTT. This sequence encodes CASSIDRVLFF.

The gene calls are TRBV28 and TRBJ1-6; D not resolved. V was trimmed by 2 bases and J by 7 bases, leaving 9 bases between them. The CDR3 has 14 amino acids. The germline CDR1 and CDR2 sequences are MDHEN and SYDVKM. CDR3 protein: CASSLGPPNSPLHF. CDR3 coding DNA: TGTGCCAGCAGTTTAGGACCGCCGAATTCACCCCTCCACTTT.

The table lists this clonotype with many counts. The chain joins TRBV3-1 to TRBJ2-7; TRBD1 might be the D (6 bases). Germline V gene data show CDR1 as LGHDT and CDR2 as YNNKEL (reference sequence). The V end was cut by 0 bases, the J end by 5 bases, with 11 bases between. CDR3 size: 14 residues. The DNA of the CDR3 is TGTGCCAGCAGCCAAGATTGGGGGCCCAACGAGCAGTACTTC. It yields the protein CASSQDWGPNEQYF.

CDR3 nucleotides: TGTGCCAGCAGCACAGCCGCTAACTATGGCTACACCTTC. It codes for CASSTAANYGYTF. This chain joins TRBV28 and TRBJ1-2; unclear D gene. Between the trimmed V and J ends, which lost 6 bases and 0 bases, there was a span of 8 bases. The length of the CDR3 is 13 residues. Germline V lookup: CDR1 MDHEN, CDR2 SYDVKM.

V gene TRBV29-1 combines with J gene TRBJ2-7, with D hard to call. The germline V gene has CDR1 SQVTM and CDR2 ANQGSEA. V was pared by 4 bases and J by 5 bases, with 9 bases between. The CDR3 is made up of 11 amino acids. The CDR3 spells CSVVFENEQYF. Written as DNA, the CDR3 is TGCAGCGTTGTGTTTGAGAACGAGCAGTACTTC.

This clonotype was detected a few times. The genes are TRBV6-2 or TRBV6-3 and TRBJ2-1; maybe TRBD2 (5 bases). Deletions cut 5 bases from V and 12 bases from J, with 11 bases between. Germline CDR1 is MNHEY and CDR2 is SVGEGT. This CDR3 spans 11 amino acids. CDR3 nucleotides: TGTGCCAGCAGTCGACGGGGATGGCAGTTCTTC. Translation: CASSRRGWQFF.

The rearrangement links TRBV7-3 to TRBJ1-1, with D unclear. CDR3 length equals 16 residues. V was clipped by 1 base and J by 2 bases, with 14 bases between them. Germline CDR1 and CDR2: SGHTA and FQGTGA. CDR3 in amino acids: CASSLKGFGTNTEAFF. The CDR3 DNA sequence: TGTGCCAGCAGCTTAAAAGGGTTCGGAACTAACACTGAAGCTTTCTTT.

This clonotype was found a few times. The chain joins TRBV15 to TRBJ2-1, with 8 bases fitting TRBD1. Germline V gives CDR1 LNHNV, CDR2 YYDKDF (reference sequence). Germline trimming cut 0 bases from V and 6 bases from J; bases unmatched to any gene: 4. The CDR3 loop spans 15 amino acids. The CDR3 nucleotides read TGTGCCACCAGCAGAGACGGAACAGGGGGCAATGAGCAGTTCTTC. Encoded protein: CATSRDGTGGNEQFF.